The T cell receptor (beta chain) under discussion was sequenced for a study of shared clonotypes between healthy human individuals. Libraries were prepared by immunoSEQ multiplex PCR; TCRdb keeps only in-frame clonotypes and omits some of them. The sample shows around 700,000 clones, 60% to 80% of them seen only once. The CDR3 is 13 residues long. V was clipped by 10 bases and J by 2 bases; unmatched bases: 7. Per germline, CDR1 MDHEN and CDR2 SYDVKM. Sequenced material: memory CD4+ T cells sorted from blood. Regarding subset: CD45RA-negative fraction. The genes are TRBV28 and TRBJ2-7, with TRBD2 identical over 8 bases. The TCR was taken from a woman between 25 and 40 years old in good health. For the CDR3, the DNA is TGTGCCATCATGACTAGCGCTCCCTACGAGCAGTACTTC. Translating it yields CAIMTSAPYEQYF.